This entry lists 24 T cell receptor beta chains sequenced from one sample in a study of cytomegalovirus exposure and HLA in healthy donors. With 60 Vbeta and 13 Jbeta primers, the PCR was carried out. The method was immunoSEQ multiplex PCR; TCRdb's version includes in-frame clones alone and lacks a portion of them. The table has under 200,000 clones, around 69% seen once. Sequenced input: PBMCs. These receptors were taken from a woman aged 25 to 39 in good health and CMV-seronegative.

The rearrangement uses TRBV19 and TRBJ1-1; 7 nucleotides agree with TRBD1. The germline gives CDR1 LNHDA, CDR2 SQIVND (reference sequence). V trimming: 7 bases; J trimming: 2 bases; junction bases outside the gene matches: 13. The CDR3 consists of 16 residues. CDR3 loop: CASTVVQGITNTEAFF. The CDR3 DNA is TGTGCCAGTACCGTGGTACAGGGGATCACCAACACTGAAGCTTTCTTT.

V is TRBV7-3 and J is TRBJ2-3; 12 bases map to TRBD2. The germline V gene has CDR1 SGHTA and CDR2 FQGTGA. The V and J ends lost 3 bases and 3 bases, in that order; junction bases with no gene match: 4. The CDR3 is 16 residues long. CDR3 loop: CASSLTSGSMTDTQYF. The DNA of the CDR3 is TGTGCCAGCAGCTTGACTAGCGGGAGTATGACAGATACGCAGTATTTT.

The DNA for the CDR3 is TGTGCCAGCAGCCTCGGACAGGAGGCTGTTCAGCCCCAGCATTTT. Its translation: CASSLGQEAVQPQHF. The chain couples TRBV7-6 to TRBJ1-5, with 7 positions matching TRBD1. J was trimmed by 6 bases and V by 5 bases; bases with no gene match: 10. CDR1 is SGHVS and CDR2 is FNYEAQ in the germline V gene. The CDR3 length is 15 residues.

The rearrangement uses TRBV4-2 and TRBJ2-3; 15 bases are shared with TRBD2. V lost 8 bases, J lost 0 bases, and 9 bases stayed unmatched. There are 18 residues in the CDR3. Germline assignment: CDR1 LGHNA and CDR2 YNFKEQ. The CDR3 bases are TGTGCCAGCCTTATCCCGGGACTAGCGGGAGGTAGCACAGATACGCAGTATTTT. This translates into CASLIPGLAGGSTDTQYF.

The rearrangement joins TRBV19 to TRBJ2-7, with D possibly matching TRBD2 (5 bases). Germline CDR1 and CDR2: LNHDA and SQIVND (reference sequence). Trimming cost V 3 bases and J 2 bases, with 17 bases left between them. The CDR3 spans 16 residues. CDR3 amino acids: CASSMGEGRSTYEQYF. CDR3 nucleotide sequence: TGTGCCAGTAGTATGGGAGAGGGCCGCAGCACCTACGAGCAGTACTTC.

The chain combines TRBV28 with TRBJ1-3, with D tentatively TRBD1 (5 bases). Per the germline V gene, CDR1 is MDHEN and CDR2 is SYDVKM. The CDR3 has 13 residues. V was trimmed by 1 base and J by 4 bases, leaving 5 bases between them. CDR3 loop: CASSLSGGNTIYF. The CDR3 DNA sequence: TGTGCCAGCAGTTTATCAGGGGGAAACACCATATATTTT. The full variable domain, rest sourced from reference TRBV28 and TRBJ1-3, is DVKVTQSSRYLVKRTGEKVFLECVQDMDHENMFWYRQDPGLGLRLIYFSYDVKMKEKGDIPEGYSVSREKKERFSLILESASTNQTSMYLCASSLSGGNTIYFGEGSWLTVV.

The rearrangement uses TRBV9 and TRBJ1-5, with D possibly TRBD1 on 6 matching bases. The CDR3 is 15 amino acids. The germline CDR1 and CDR2 sequences are SGDLS and YYNGEE. The germline V and J ends were trimmed by 4 bases and 3 bases, with 14 bases remaining between them. This chain's CDR3 is CASSPDDRLNQPQHF. CDR3 coding DNA: TGTGCCAGCAGCCCAGACGACAGGCTCAATCAGCCCCAGCATTTT.

The rearrangement links TRBV28 to TRBJ2-7; weak D call: TRBD1 (6 bases). The germline V gene has CDR1 MDHEN and CDR2 SYDVKM. The CDR3 consists of 15 residues. V lost 5 bases and J lost 0, with 14 bases in between. The CDR3 here is CASSPFLGASYEQYF. The CDR3 DNA is TGTGCCAGCAGTCCCTTCTTGGGGGCCTCCTACGAGCAGTACTTC. The entire variable domain, with the rest obtained from reference TRBV28 and TRBJ2-7, is as follows: DVKVTQSSRYLVKRTGEKVFLECVQDMDHENMFWYRQDPGLGLRLIYFSYDVKMKEKGDIPEGYSVSREKKERFSLILESASTNQTSMYLCASSPFLGASYEQYFGPGTRLTVT.

The table lists this clone with a count of one. The V call is TRBV2, the J call TRBJ2-5, with D maybe TRBD2 (6 bases). Between the trimmed V and J ends, which lost 1 base and 5 bases, there was a span of 14 bases. This CDR3 is built from 15 residues. Germline lookup yields CDR1 SNHLY and CDR2 FYNNEI. CDR3 bases: TGTGCCAGCAGTGAAGACGGCGGGAAAGACGAGACCCAGTACTTC. It codes for CASSEDGGKDETQYF. The entire variable domain, with the rest obtained from reference TRBV2 and TRBJ2-5, is as follows: EPEVTQTPSHQVTQMGQEVILRCVPISNHLYFYWYRQILGQKVEFLVSFYNNEISEKSEIFDDQFSVERPDGSNFTLKIRSTKLEDSAMYFCASSEDGGKDETQYFGPGTRLLVL.

The V and J genes are TRBV7-3 and TRBJ2-5, with 11 positions matching TRBD1. The CDR3 has 13 amino acids. CDR1 is SGHTA, CDR2 FQGTGA, per germline. J gave up 5 bases and V 6 bases, and 2 bases lay outside the gene matches. CDR3 coding DNA: TGTGCCAGCAGTCGGACAGGGGGCGAGACCCAGTACTTC. This encodes CASSRTGGETQYF.

J is TRBJ1-2 and V is TRBV7-2; 8 nucleotides line up with TRBD1. V shed 3 bases, J shed 4 bases, and the junction held 1 base outside the gene matches. The CDR3 is 13 residues long. Germline CDR1 and CDR2: SGHTA and FQGNSA. CDR3 sequence (DNA): TGTGCCAGCAGCTTGGACAGGGTCTATGGCTACACCTTC. Translating gives CASSLDRVYGYTF. Using reference TRBV7-2 and TRBJ1-2 for the parts outside the CDR3, the full variable domain is GAGVSQSPSNKVTEKGKDVELRCDPISGHTALYWYRQSLGQGLEFLIYFQGNSAPDKSGLPSDRFSAERTGGSVSTLTIQRTQQEDSAVYLCASSLDRVYGYTFGSGTRLTVV.

This chain joins TRBV2 and TRBJ2-7, with TRBD1 as a possible D gene (6 bases). Looked up from germline, CDR1 is SNHLY and CDR2 is FYNNEI. The germline V and J ends were trimmed by 3 bases and 5 bases, with 17 bases remaining between them. There are 15 residues in the CDR3. This CDR3 is CASSDAGTGSHEQYF. CDR3 nucleotides: TGTGCCAGCAGTGATGCGGGTACAGGGTCCCACGAGCAGTACTTC.

The chain links TRBV19 to TRBJ1-1, with D possibly TRBD1 on 6 matching bases. CDR1 LNHDA and CDR2 SQIVND come from the germline V gene (reference sequence). The CDR3 runs 15 residues. V shed 4 bases and J shed 1 base, with 13 bases lying between them. CDR3 in amino acids: CASSKTGTWNTEAFF. CDR3 DNA sequence: TGTGCCAGTAGTAAAACAGGGACGTGGAACACTGAAGCTTTCTTT.

The chain joins TRBV28 to TRBJ2-2, with D unclear. V shed 5 bases and J shed 7 bases, with 8 bases lying between them. The CDR3 spans 12 residues. Germline values: CDR1 MDHEN, CDR2 SYDVKM. CDR3 coding DNA: TGTGCCAGCAGTAAATTAGTCGGGGAGCTGTTTTTT. As protein: CASSKLVGELFF.

The DNA of the CDR3 is TGTGCCAGTAGTATTTTCGGGGACAATGAGCAGTTCTTC. It encodes CASSIFGDNEQFF. The chain recombines TRBV19 with TRBJ2-1; possibly TRBD2 for D (5 bases). V was cut by 3 bases and J by 5 bases, with 8 bases left in between. Germline CDR1 is LNHDA and CDR2 is SQIVND (reference sequence). This CDR3 has 13 amino acids. Full variable domain (rest looked up from reference TRBV19 and TRBJ2-1): DGGITQSPKYLFRKEGQNVTLSCEQNLNHDAMYWYRQDPGQGLRLIYYSQIVNDFQKGDIAEGYSVSREKKESFPLTVTSAQKNPTAFYLCASSIFGDNEQFFGPGTRLTVL.

This chain uses TRBV27 with TRBJ2-7; 9 bases are shared with TRBD2. The CDR3 runs 14 residues. The germline gives CDR1 MNHEY, CDR2 SMNVEV (reference sequence). V lost 4 bases to trimming and J lost 0 bases; unmatched junction nucleotides: 1. The CDR3 DNA reads as TGTGCCAGCAGTTCTAGCGGGGCCTCCTACGAGCAGTACTTC. Its translation is CASSSSGASYEQYF.

This clone has just one count. This sequence joins TRBV7-6 and TRBJ1-1; TRBD1 aligns across 9 bases. CDR1 is SGHVS, CDR2 FNYEAQ, per germline. V shed 4 bases, J shed 3 bases, and the junction held 6 bases outside the gene matches. The CDR3 loop spans 15 amino acids. CDR3 loop: CASSSGQGSDTEAFF. Here the CDR3 DNA reads TGTGCCAGCAGCTCGGGACAGGGTTCGGACACTGAAGCTTTCTTT.

The chain joins TRBV28 to TRBJ2-5, with 8 bases lining up with TRBD1. The J call may be faulty, since TRBJ2-7 better matches the DNA end. The CDR3 sequence is 15 residues long. Per germline, CDR1 MDHEN and CDR2 SYDVKM. CDR3 in amino acids: CASSLQGAFQYEQYF. The DNA of the CDR3 is TGTGCCAGCAGTTTACAGGGGGCGTTTCAGTACGAGCAGTACTTC.

This chain connects TRBV4-3 to TRBJ2-2; maybe TRBD2 (5 bases). V lost 4 bases to trimming and J lost 5 bases, with 17 bases between them. Germline lookup yields CDR1 LGHNA and CDR2 YSLEER. This CDR3 contains 16 residues. The CDR3 DNA sequence: TGCGCCAGCAGCCGCTTGGGCACCACGGGGACCGGGGAGCTGTTTTTT. It is translated as CASSRLGTTGTGELFF.

V and J are TRBV7-9 and TRBJ1-1; TRBD1 matches 8 bases. The CDR3 is 16 residues long. In germline, CDR1 is SEHNR, CDR2 FQNEAQ (reference sequence). J lost 0 bases, V lost 5 bases, and 8 bases had no gene match. CDR3 bases: TGTGCCAGCAGCCCCGGGACAGGATTCCTGAACACTGAAGCTTTCTTT. Translating gives CASSPGTGFLNTEAFF.

This clone was found a few times. The chain is built from TRBV7-8 and TRBJ2-1, with D maybe TRBD2 (6 bases). This CDR3 is built from 16 residues. Germline V gene sequence: CDR1 SGHVS, CDR2 FQNEAQ. V lost 3 bases, J lost 0 bases, and 12 bases lay in between. This CDR3 is CASSFFRGISYNEQFF. In nucleotides, the CDR3 is TGTGCCAGCAGCTTTTTCCGGGGGATCTCCTACAATGAGCAGTTCTTC.

As regards this clone: Compared with germline, one end of the junction differs, possibly owing to a read error. The chain couples TRBV7-9 to TRBJ2-7; perhaps TRBD2 as D (6 bases). CDR3 length: 16 residues. CDR1 and CDR2 from the germline V gene are SEHNR and FQNEAQ (reference sequence). CDR3 DNA sequence: TGTTCCAGCAGCTTAGCGGAGGGGAAACACTCCTACGAGCAGTACTTC. This encodes CSSSLAEGKHSYEQYF.

The rearrangement uses TRBV5-1 and TRBJ2-5; 7 nucleotides agree with TRBD1. Gene TRBJ2-7 matches the end of the DNA better, so the J call may be wrong. The CDR3 runs 17 residues. CDR1 is SGHRS, CDR2 YFSETQ, per germline. In DNA, the CDR3 is TGCGCCAGCAGCTTGGTGATAGGAAGGGGGCCCTCCTACGAGCAGTACTTC. This codes for CASSLVIGRGPSYEQYF.

This clone was seen more than once but under ten times. The V and J genes are TRBV4-1 and TRBJ2-7; 9 nucleotides match TRBD2. Germline V CDR1 and CDR2: MGHRA, YSYEKL. The V gene end was trimmed by 0 bases and the J gene end by 2 bases; junction bases not matched to a gene: 8. The CDR3 is 17 amino acids. CDR3 loop: CASSQDLIAGDAYEQYF. The CDR3, as DNA: TGCGCCAGCAGCCAAGATTTAATAGCGGGAGACGCCTACGAGCAGTACTTC.